This T cell receptor beta chain was identified during a study of persistence of HIV-infected CD4 T cells. Study details: A median of about eight years of suppressive ART preceded sampling. Study-wide points: TCRbeta richness was lower in CMV- and Gag-responding cells than in anti-CD3/anti-CD28-responding cells.

This was the immunoSEQ version 4 assay in survey mode. Measured with immunoSEQ multiplex PCR; TCRdb has only the in-frame clones, and not every one. The repertoire holds over 35,000 clones, with roughly nine tenths as singletons. The germline CDR1 and CDR2 sequences are LGHDT and YNNKEL (reference sequence). The CDR3 is 14 residues long. V trimming: 4 bases; J trimming: 2 bases; junction bases outside the gene matches: 4. Nonspecific anti-CD3/anti-CD28 bead stimulation represents the broad CD4+ T cell repertoire. Responding CD4+ T cells were sorted by upregulation of both CD40 ligand and CD69. Stimulated PBMCs had first been depleted of CD8+ T cells. In regard to this clone: Its target is unknown.

This TCR was sampled from an adult man with HIV who was CMV-seropositive. The source was CD4+ T cells sorted from PBMCs after approximately 20-hour stimulation, collected from a patient who received antiretroviral therapy. The chain is built from TRBV3-1 (or the pseudogene TRBV3-2) and TRBJ1-2; TRBD1 matches 7 bases. The CDR3 loop is CASSPTGLNYGYTF. The CDR3 nucleotides are TGTGCCAGCAGCCCGACAGGGCTAAACTATGGCTACACCTTC.